What follows describes a single T cell receptor (beta chain). Its specificity is not known. This sample was included in a study of OX40 agonist ivuxolimab in advanced cancers. Looking at the study overall: Enrolled patients in dose escalation had cancers that were hepatocellular carcinoma, melanoma, renal cell or head and neck cancer. The study, taken as a whole, reports: CD8+ T cells showed, on average, more clonal expansion than CD4+ cells. Antigen specificity remained undetermined for the expanded peripheral T cells. CD4+ and CD8+ blood T cells expanded clonally by week 6 at 0.1 to 3.0 mg/kg.

The CDR3 covers 16 residues. Germline CDR1 and CDR2: SNHLY and FYNNEI. Trimming cost V 6 bases and J 8 bases; bases outside gene matches: 12. TCRdb's copy holds only in-frame clones and misses some; the assay was immunoSEQ multiplex PCR. Of 50,000 or so clones listed, roughly 92% are singletons. This specimen consisted of CD4+ or CD8+ T cells sorted from blood, obtained in a trial of the OX40 agonist ivuxolimab. The chain recombines TRBV2 with TRBJ1-4, with 10 nucleotides matching TRBD1. The origin of this receptor is an adult with an advanced solid tumor such as melanoma, head and neck, liver or kidney cancer. This CDR3 reads CASRKGQGIILEKLFF. DNA of the CDR3: TGTGCCAGCAGGAAGGGACAGGGGATAATTTTAGAAAAACTGTTTTTT.